The rows below give T cell receptor beta chains drawn from one sample of a study of T-cell memory formation after mild COVID-19. One entry per CDR3 protein results from TCRdb running MiXCR on the 5' RACE reads. Among hundreds of thousands of distinct CDR3 sequences listed, less than 25% were seen once. The specimen was PBMCs or a T cell subset sorted from them (not recorded which). The receptors here all came from a young man who had mild COVID-19 (a few samples of this study predate the infection). Cell type and time point are not known. Both conserved end residues are part of each CDR3. Each record gives: clone size, D gene, J gene, V gene, CDR3 protein, CDR3 DNA. D genes are given only for firm matches. Clone size is not always given. Where it is, it says once, few, many or a class for expanded clones.

>-|-|TRBJ1-1|TRBV27
CASSLRGGQAFF
TGTGCCAGCAGTTTGCGAGGGGGGCAAGCTTTCTTT
>-|TRBD2|TRBJ2-3|TRBV12-3/TRBV12-4
CASSSSSGGADTQYF
TGTGCCAGCAGTTCATCTAGCGGGGGGGCAGATACGCAGTATTTT
>many|-|TRBJ2-1|TRBV7-2
CASSPRIRNEQFF
TGTGCCAGCAGCCCTCGAATTAGGAATGAGCAGTTCTTC
>few|-|TRBJ1-2|TRBV7-2
CASSLDKNYGYTF
TGTGCCAGCAGCCTGGACAAAAACTATGGCTACACCTTC
>-|TRBD2|TRBJ2-3|TRBV2
CASSTPGTSGGAADTQYF
TGTGCCAGCAGTACCCCCGGGACTAGCGGGGGAGCGGCAGATACGCAGTATTTT
>-|-|TRBJ2-5|TRBV12-3/TRBV12-4
CASSLEALGFQETQYF
TGTGCCAGCAGTTTAGAGGCTCTGGGCTTCCAAGAGACCCAGTACTTC
>-|TRBD1|TRBJ1-2|TRBV4-3
CASSQGVTGVNGYTF
TGCGCCAGCAGCCAAGGGGTGACAGGGGTGAATGGCTACACCTTC
>-|-|TRBJ2-2|TRBV2
CASSEVRLGHTGELFF
TGTGCCAGCAGTGAAGTGAGACTTGGCCACACCGGGGAGCTGTTTTTT
>few|-|TRBJ2-3|TRBV24-1
CATSEGGSTDTQYF
TGTGCCACCAGTGAAGGGGGAAGCACAGATACGCAGTATTTT
>-|-|TRBJ1-5|TRBV20-1
CSAYQTYSNQPQHF
TGCAGTGCCTATCAGACATATAGCAATCAGCCCCAGCATTTT
>few|-|TRBJ1-1|TRBV15
CATSSRTPTAFF
TGTGCCACCAGCAGTAGAACCCCAACTGCTTTCTTT
>-|-|TRBJ1-1|TRBV4-1
CASSLEDKTNTEAFF
TGCGCCAGCAGCTTGGAGGACAAAACGAACACTGAAGCTTTCTTT
>few|-|TRBJ2-6|TRBV7-8
CASSGRTALSGANVLTF
TGTGCCAGCAGCGGGCGGACGGCTCTCTCTGGGGCCAACGTCCTGACTTTC
>-|-|TRBJ1-5|TRBV7-2
CASSTRGQQPQHF
TGTGCCAGCAGCACAAGAGGACAACAGCCCCAGCATTTT